The 15 T cell receptor beta chains below all came from one sample that was sequenced in a study of T cell repertoires in cytomegalovirus infection (dated by TCRdb to about 2019). For these TCRs, the target antigens are not known. The run used an Illumina HiSeq 1500. The public reads were reanalyzed by TCRdb: fastp trimming at Q25, MiXCR alignment, in-frame beta chains only. One record per CDR3 amino acid sequence lists the most common genes and DNA. The sample table contains some 70,000 distinct CDR3 sequences; only one count was recorded for 20% to 25% of them. The top ten constitute 60% to 80% of the sample. The sequencing input was PBMCs, sequenced either directly or after in vitro stimulation (not recorded which). All receptors come from a human donor in good health (CMV status not recorded). Some clones in this sample may be carry-over from other donors' samples.

The table lists this clonotype with a count of one. This chain's CDR3 is CASSPTPSSGANVLTF. The CDR3 DNA follows: TGTGCCAGCAGCCCCACACCTTCTTCTGGGGCCAACGTCCTGACTTTC. The chain employs TRBV6-5 and TRBJ2-6, with no clear D. Germline V gene lookup returns CDR1 MNHEY and CDR2 SVGAGI. The CDR3 runs 16 residues. The V and J ends lost 6 bases and 1 base respectively, with 13 bases between them.

This clonotype was seen only a few times. V and J are TRBV29-1 and TRBJ2-1, with 8 bases that match TRBD1. CDR3 length: 14 amino acids. After removal of 6 bases from V and 4 bases from J, the junction contained 8 bases not matched to a gene. Germline V gene sequence: CDR1 SQVTM, CDR2 ANQGSEA. CDR3 amino acids: CSVIGTGGYNEQFF. The CDR3 DNA sequence: TGCAGCGTAATCGGGACAGGCGGGTACAATGAGCAGTTCTTC.

The V and J genes are TRBV20-1 and TRBJ1-3, with D possibly TRBD1 on 5 matching bases. Germline V gene data show CDR1 as DFQATT and CDR2 as SNEGSKA (reference sequence). Trimming took off 5 bases at V and 2 bases at J, with 13 bases between the two ends. The CDR3 is 14 amino acids. The CDR3 region is CSALTADPGNTIYF. As DNA, the CDR3 is TGCAGTGCTTTGACAGCCGATCCTGGAAACACCATATATTTT.

This clonotype was picked up many times. The V gene is TRBV7-2, the J gene TRBJ2-7; 9 nucleotides match TRBD2. Losses at the gene ends were 6 bases for V and 1 base for J; bases not matched to a gene: 7. The CDR3 is 15 residues long. In germline, CDR1 is SGHTA, CDR2 FQGNSA. CDR3 amino acids: CASSLSGGPSYEQYF. Written as DNA, the CDR3 is TGTGCCAGCAGTCTTAGCGGGGGCCCTTCCTACGAGCAGTACTTC.

This clonotype was seen a few times. The V and J genes are TRBV6-1 and TRBJ2-3; D might be TRBD2 (6 bases). Trimming pared 5 bases from V and 6 bases from J, leaving 15 bases between. The CDR3 runs 14 residues. Germline V gene lookup returns CDR1 MNHNS and CDR2 SASEGT. The CDR3 bases are TGTGCCAGCAGTCGGGACTGGGAGTTGGATACGCAGTATTTT. Translating it yields CASSRDWELDTQYF.

The chain combines TRBV12-3 or TRBV12-4 with TRBJ2-6; D is tentatively TRBD1 or TRBD2 (5 bases each). The CDR3 is 15 residues long. The ends were cut back, 7 bases at V and 0 bases at J, with 10 bases in the middle. CDR3 amino acids: CASTLGVSGANVLTF. The CDR3 coding sequence is TGTGCCAGCACCTTGGGGGTCTCTGGGGCCAACGTCCTGACTTTC.

A few counts support this clonotype. The rearrangement joins TRBV6-8 to TRBJ1-1; perhaps TRBD1 as D (5 bases). Looked up from germline, CDR1 is MNHGY and CDR2 is SAAAGT. This CDR3 spans 17 amino acids. The V gene lost 0 bases and the J gene lost 3 bases, with 17 bases spanning the gap. Here the CDR3 DNA reads TGTGCCAGCAGTTACTCCCCCGTTGGGGGTGGCGACACTGAAGCTTTCTTT. It codes for CASSYSPVGGGDTEAFF.

Only a few counts were recorded for this clonotype. V usage is TRBV19 and J usage is TRBJ2-7; D not resolved. The CDR3 sequence is 15 residues long. CDR1 and CDR2 (germline): LNHDA, SQIVND (reference sequence). V shed 5 bases and J shed 3 bases, with 17 bases lying between them. CDR3 protein: CASSDPVSYVYEQYF. CDR3 nucleotides: TGTGCCAGTAGTGACCCGGTTTCCTATGTCTACGAGCAGTACTTC.

This clonotype was detected ten times or more. In nucleotides, the CDR3 is TGTGCCAGCAGCTCCCGACTAGCGGGAGCATATGAGCAGTACTTC. It translates to CASSSRLAGAYEQYF. The V gene is TRBV7-2, the J gene TRBJ2-7; 12 bases match TRBD2. V was clipped by 4 bases and J by 7 bases; unmatched bases: 8. The CDR3 loop spans 15 amino acids. CDR1 SGHTA and CDR2 FQGNSA come from the germline V gene.

This chain uses TRBV6-6 with TRBJ2-2, with D perhaps given as TRBD1 or TRBD2 (5 bases each). CDR1 and CDR2 (germline): MNHNY, SVGAGI (reference sequence). V lost 6 bases and J 7 bases, leaving 15 bases between the germline ends. This CDR3 is built from 14 residues. The CDR3 bases are TGTGCCAGCAGCCCCGGGACCCGACGCGGGGAGCTGTTTTTT. Translation gives CASSPGTRRGELFF.

This clonotype showed up just a few times. The chain employs TRBV3-1 and TRBJ1-5; D is uncertain. CDR1 LGHDT and CDR2 YNNKEL come from the germline V gene (reference sequence). The CDR3 length is 13 residues. The germline V and J ends were trimmed by 4 bases and 6 bases, with 10 bases remaining between them. The CDR3 here is CASSPGKGQPQHF. CDR3 DNA sequence: TGTGCCAGCAGCCCCGGGAAGGGTCAGCCCCAGCATTTT.

This clonotype has only one observation. V gene TRBV3-1 combines with J gene TRBJ2-1, with 10 bases aligning to TRBD2. The CDR3 loop spans 15 amino acids. CDR1 and CDR2 (germline): LGHDT, YNNKEL (reference sequence). Germline trimming cut 4 bases from V and 5 bases from J; bases unmatched to any gene: 5. The CDR3 here is CASSLLAGGNNEQFF. The CDR3 nucleotides read TGTGCCAGCAGCCTCTTAGCGGGGGGAAACAATGAGCAGTTCTTC.

This clonotype was counted at least ten times. The chain employs TRBV7-2 and TRBJ2-5; the D is unclear. The V and J ends lost 1 base and 5 bases respectively, with 2 bases between them. This CDR3 has 11 residues. Germline assignment: CDR1 SGHTA and CDR2 FQGNSA. The CDR3 DNA follows: TGTGCCAGCAGCTTAGATGAGACCCAGTACTTC. It specifies CASSLDETQYF.

This clonotype was found a few times. The chain links TRBV7-2 to TRBJ2-7, with 11 bases fitting TRBD2. The CDR3 sequence is 15 residues long. Germline CDR1 is SGHTA and CDR2 is FQGNSA. With V trimmed by 5 bases and J by 4 bases, 7 bases remained unmatched. The CDR3 DNA follows: TGTGCCAGCAGCGAGGGACTAGCGGATCCATACGAGCAGTACTTC. Amino acid sequence: CASSEGLADPYEQYF. The full variable domain, its missing parts supplied by reference TRBV7-2 and TRBJ2-7, is GAGVSQSPSNKVTEKGKDVELRCDPISGHTALYWYRQSLGQGLEFLIYFQGNSAPDKSGLPSDRFSAERTGGSVSTLTIQRTQQEDSAVYLCASSEGLADPYEQYFGPGTRLTVT.

The rearrangement uses TRBV2 and TRBJ2-1; D may match TRBD1 or TRBD2 (5 bases each). Trimming took off 4 bases at V and 5 bases at J, with 6 bases between the two ends. The CDR3 loop spans 12 amino acids. Germline loops: CDR1 SNHLY, CDR2 FYNNEI. The CDR3 protein is CASSGGDNEQFF. The CDR3 DNA reads TGTGCCAGCAGTGGAGGGGACAATGAGCAGTTCTTC.